What follows are 10 T cell receptor beta chains derived from one specimen sequenced in a study of cytomegalovirus exposure and HLA in healthy donors. Primers included in the PCR were 60 Vbeta and 13 Jbeta primers. Libraries were prepared by immunoSEQ multiplex PCR; TCRdb keeps only in-frame clonotypes and omits some of them. The data contain a few hundred thousand clones, around 90% of them singletons. Material: PBMCs. The receptors originated from a girl aged 2 to 10 in good health and CMV-seronegative.

CDR3 in amino acids: CASSEATGTREGWGYNEQFF. The CDR3 DNA reads as TGTGCCAGCAGTGAAGCGACCGGGACTAGAGAGGGGTGGGGTTACAATGAGCAGTTCTTC. The chain links TRBV6-1 to TRBJ2-1, with TRBD2 identical over 8 bases. CDR1 is MNHNS, CDR2 SASEGT, per germline. V shed 0 bases, J shed 4 bases, and the junction held 17 bases outside the gene matches. The CDR3 has 20 amino acids.

The CDR3 reads CAGDRGLDNEQFF. CDR3 DNA: TGTGCCGGGGACAGGGGGCTGGACAATGAGCAGTTCTTC. This sequence joins TRBV30 and TRBJ2-1; 12 bases are shared with TRBD1. Germline loops: CDR1 GTSNPN, CDR2 SVGIG (reference sequence). The CDR3 is 13 amino acids. With 8 bases clipped from V and 5 bases from J, the junction kept 4 bases outside the gene matches.

The genes are TRBV4-1 and TRBJ2-7; D gene uncertain. Germline CDR1 and CDR2: MGHRA and YSYEKL. There are 14 residues in the CDR3. Trimming pared 3 bases from V and 0 bases from J, leaving 9 bases between. CDR3: CASSQIGDSYEQYF. The CDR3 DNA is TGCGCCAGCAGCCAGATAGGAGACTCCTACGAGCAGTACTTC.

This chain uses TRBV6-6 with TRBJ2-1; 7 positions agree with TRBD2. This CDR3 has 16 residues. V shed 6 bases and J 4 bases; nucleotides not matched to a gene: 12. CDR1 and CDR2 (germline): MNHNY, SVGAGI (reference sequence). Here the CDR3 reads CASSSSSGAFYNEQFF. The DNA for the CDR3 is TGTGCCAGCAGCAGTTCGAGCGGGGCCTTTTACAATGAGCAGTTCTTC.

The rearrangement joins TRBV6-1 to TRBJ2-3; D possibly corresponds to TRBD2 (6 bases). The length of the CDR3 is 14 residues. V was clipped by 7 bases and J by 2 bases, with 13 bases between them. Germline assignment: CDR1 MNHNS and CDR2 SASEGT. CDR3 DNA sequence: TGTGCCAGCATAACTAGCAGATACACAGATACGCAGTATTTT. Translated: CASITSRYTDTQYF.

This clone was seen only once. The V call is TRBV5-1, the J call TRBJ2-3; a weak D match, TRBD2 (5 bases). The germline V gene encodes CDR1 SGHRS and CDR2 YFSETQ. The CDR3 is made up of 16 amino acids. Trimming removed 5 bases from V and 0 bases from J, with 16 bases in between. CDR3 in DNA: TGCGCCAGCAGACCTTGGCTAGCTGCTAGCACAGATACGCAGTATTTT. Translated, it gives CASRPWLAASTDTQYF. Drawing the rest from reference TRBV5-1 and TRBJ2-3, the complete variable domain is KAGVTQTPRYLIKTRGQQVTLSCSPISGHRSVSWYQQTPGQGLQFLFEYFSETQRNKGNFPGRFSGRQFSNSRSEMNVSTLELGDSALYLCASRPWLAASTDTQYFGPGTRLTVL.

As DNA, the CDR3 is TGCGCCAGCAGTGAGCCCAGGGGAGCTGGAAACACCATATATTTT. It is translated as CASSEPRGAGNTIYF. V gene TRBV10-2 combines with J gene TRBJ1-3; maybe TRBD1 (6 bases). Germline V gives CDR1 WSHSY, CDR2 SAAADI. The CDR3 totals 15 residues. Trimming removed 2 bases from V and 2 bases from J, with 10 bases in between.

This clone turned up a few times. V usage is TRBV9 and J usage is TRBJ2-5; the match to TRBD2 covers 10 bases. Germline CDR1 SGDLS, CDR2 YYNGEE. Trimming cost V 3 bases and J 4 bases; bases outside gene matches: 12. The CDR3 length is 17 residues. CDR3 in amino acids: CASSAPFLAGVTETQYF. CDR3 sequence (DNA): TGTGCCAGCAGCGCCCCCTTCCTAGCGGGAGTTACAGAGACCCAGTACTTC.

V usage is TRBV6-1 and J usage is TRBJ2-7; 8 nucleotides align to TRBD2. The V segment lost 7 bases and the J segment 5 bases; nucleotides outside the gene matches: 7. The CDR3 consists of 13 residues. Germline V gene lookup returns CDR1 MNHNS and CDR2 SASEGT. CDR3 nucleotide sequence: TGTGCCAGCACGGGGGGGTTTCGCAACGAGCAGTACTTC. It specifies CASTGGFRNEQYF.

The chain carries TRBV7-3 and TRBJ2-1; 10 bases agree with TRBD2. With 3 bases clipped from V and 13 bases from J, the junction kept 3 bases outside the gene matches. There are 12 residues in the CDR3. Germline V lookup: CDR1 SGHTA, CDR2 FQGTGA. CDR3 DNA: TGTGCCAGCAGCTTTAGCGGGGGGCTTCAGTTCTTC. This translates into CASSFSGGLQFF.